This T cell receptor (beta chain) was identified in a study of shared clonotypes between healthy human individuals. The data were produced by immunoSEQ multiplex PCR, yet TCRdb's version contains in-frame clones alone and is incomplete. In the table there are some 510,000 clones, approximately 85% of which are singletons. CDR3 length: 15 residues. Germline V gives CDR1 ENHRY, CDR2 SYGVKD. Trimming at V came to 6 bases and at J to 6 bases, leaving 11 bases not matched to a gene. This clone has a single count. The source material was PBMCs. J is TRBJ2-3 and V is TRBV10-3, with 8 bases matching TRBD2. The source is a woman between 40 and 50 years old in good health. Some clones in this sample may be carry-over from other donors' samples. Here the CDR3 DNA reads TGTGCCATCAGGGAAACTACTAGCGGCGCGGATACGCAGTATTTT. Encoded protein: CAIRETTSGADTQYF.